This entry lists 20 T cell receptor beta chains sequenced from one sample in a study of technical replicates of blood from a few donors. Using immunoSEQ multiplex PCR, the repertoire was profiled, and TCRdb retains in-frame clones only, with some absent. The top ten hold less than 0.2% of the sample, which has 70,000 to 85,000 clones, approximately 97% seen once. The sequenced sample consisted of T cells isolated from PBMCs. The receptors derive from a human donor in good health.

This clone appeared once. V and J are TRBV5-6 and TRBJ1-6; perhaps TRBD1 as D (5 bases). The CDR3 sequence is 16 residues long. Germline V gene data show CDR1 as SGHDT and CDR2 as YYEEEE. Trimming stripped 4 bases from V and 10 bases from J, with 21 bases between. This chain's CDR3 is CASSRHMVGLESPLHF. In DNA form, the CDR3 reads TGTGCCAGCAGCAGACACATGGTGGGGCTAGAATCACCCCTCCACTTT.

The chain combines TRBV4-1 with TRBJ2-7; D gene uncertain. CDR1 and CDR2 from the germline V gene are MGHRA and YSYEKL. V lost 3 bases and J lost 0, with 9 bases in between. The CDR3 extends over 14 amino acids. The CDR3 DNA reads as TGCGCCAGCAGCCACGCACAGATCTCCTACGAGCAGTACTTC. This encodes CASSHAQISYEQYF.

The chain has TRBV4-1 and TRBJ1-2; no definite D call. The CDR3 loop spans 14 amino acids. With 6 bases removed from V and 2 bases from J, the gap between germline ends came to 13 bases. Germline V gene lookup returns CDR1 MGHRA and CDR2 YSYEKL. This chain's CDR3 is CASSPSNQNYGYTF. For the CDR3, the DNA is TGCGCCAGCAGTCCAAGCAACCAAAACTATGGCTACACCTTC.

The chain has TRBV7-9 and TRBJ2-3, with 13 positions matching TRBD2. CDR3 length: 16 amino acids. CDR1 is SEHNR, CDR2 FQNEAQ, per germline (reference sequence). V lost 1 base to trimming and J lost 6 bases; unmatched junction nucleotides: 4. The DNA for the CDR3 is TGTGCCAGCAGCTTAGGACAGACTAGCGGGAGGGATACGCAGTATTTT. As protein: CASSLGQTSGRDTQYF.

The rearrangement joins TRBV5-4 to TRBJ1-4; perhaps TRBD1 as D (5 bases). The CDR3 is 15 amino acids. Trimming took 0 bases from V and 1 from J, leaving 7 bases between them. Per the germline V gene, CDR1 is SGHNT and CDR2 is YYREEE (reference sequence). The CDR3: CASSLVGGTNEKLFF. CDR3 coding DNA: TGTGCCAGCAGCTTGGTCGGGGGAACTAATGAAAAACTGTTTTTT.

V is TRBV7-9 and J is TRBJ2-5; tentatively, D is TRBD2 (6 bases). Germline V gene data show CDR1 as SEHNR and CDR2 as FQNEAQ (reference sequence). V was trimmed by 5 bases and J by 4 bases, leaving 14 bases between them. The CDR3 sequence is 14 residues long. CDR3 nucleotide sequence: TGTGCCAGCAGCCCATTAGCGGTGGGAGAGACCCAGTACTTC. Amino acid sequence: CASSPLAVGETQYF.

The chain uses TRBV27 and TRBJ1-6, with 8 positions matching TRBD1. Germline V gives CDR1 MNHEY, CDR2 SMNVEV (reference sequence). The V gene end was trimmed by 4 bases and the J gene end by 8 bases; junction bases not matched to a gene: 7. There are 15 residues in the CDR3. For the CDR3, the DNA is TGTGCCAGCAGTTGGGCAGGGGGCGCGGATTCACCCCTCCACTTT. This sequence encodes CASSWAGGADSPLHF.

The J gene is TRBJ1-1, the V gene TRBV30; TRBD1 matches 12 bases. CDR1 is GTSNPN and CDR2 is SVGIG in the germline V gene (reference sequence). V was clipped by 1 base and J by 0 bases; unmatched bases: 12. The CDR3 is 19 residues long. CDR3 loop: CAWSAGTGGVRGVNTEAFF. CDR3 DNA: TGTGCCTGGAGTGCCGGGACAGGGGGCGTGAGGGGAGTGAACACTGAAGCTTTCTTT. The full variable domain, with the rest looked up from reference TRBV30 and TRBJ1-1, is SQTIHQWPATLVQPVGSPLSLECTVEGTSNPNLYWYRQAAGRGLQLLFYSVGIGQISSEVPQNLSASRPQDRQFILSSKKLLLSDSGFYLCAWSAGTGGVRGVNTEAFFGQGTRLTVV.

This clone was seen once. The V gene is TRBV7-9, the J gene TRBJ2-7, with 7 bases matching TRBD2. Germline V gene data show CDR1 as SEHNR and CDR2 as FQNEAQ (reference sequence). The CDR3 spans 15 residues. Trimming took 5 bases from V and 5 from J; bases not matched to a gene: 12. CDR3 amino acids: CASSVSGNPGHEQYF. The CDR3 DNA follows: TGTGCCAGCAGCGTGAGCGGGAACCCTGGCCACGAGCAGTACTTC.

Points on this clone: One end of the junction fails to match germline, which may point to a read error. J is TRBJ2-7 and V is TRBV6-5; tentative D call: TRBD2 (6 bases). Germline loops: CDR1 MNHEY, CDR2 SVGAGI. The CDR3 extends over 15 amino acids. The CDR3 loop is CASRYSLGGIDEQYF. In DNA, the CDR3 is TGTGCCAGCAGATACTCACTGGGGGGAATTGACGAGCAGTACTTC.

This clone was detected once. The CDR3 reads CAWSVRIGNQPQHF. CDR3 sequence (DNA): TGTGCCTGGAGTGTACGTATAGGCAATCAGCCCCAGCATTTT. This chain links TRBV30 with TRBJ1-5; no reliable D call. Germline CDR1 is GTSNPN and CDR2 is SVGIG (reference sequence). The CDR3 length is 14 residues. Trimming cost V 0 bases and J 2 bases, with 8 bases left between them. The variable domain in full, completed from reference TRBV30 and TRBJ1-5, reads SQTIHQWPATLVQPVGSPLSLECTVEGTSNPNLYWYRQAAGRGLQLLFYSVGIGQISSEVPQNLSASRPQDRQFILSSKKLLLSDSGFYLCAWSVRIGNQPQHFGDGTRLSIL.

J is TRBJ2-3 and V is TRBV10-1; D gene ambiguous. The germline V gene has CDR1 WNHNN and CDR2 SYGVQD (reference sequence). V was shortened by 3 bases and J by 4 bases, with 5 bases between the two germline ends. The CDR3 is 12 residues long. The CDR3 here is CASSDSSDTQYF. The DNA for the CDR3 is TGCGCCAGCAGTGACTCCTCAGATACGCAGTATTTT.

This chain uses TRBV28 with TRBJ2-7; TRBD2 aligns across 15 bases. The germline gives CDR1 MDHEN, CDR2 SYDVKM. J lost 12 bases, V lost 7 bases, and 10 bases had no gene match. The CDR3 covers 14 residues. CDR3: CASTAGTSGRLPYF. The CDR3 DNA sequence: TGTGCCAGCACCGCGGGGACTAGCGGGAGGTTGCCGTACTTC.

CDR3 region: CASSLGARGPHGYTF. In nucleotides, the CDR3 is TGCGCCAGCAGCTTGGGGGCCAGGGGTCCTCATGGCTACACCTTC. This chain connects TRBV5-1 to TRBJ1-2; D is perhaps TRBD1 (6 bases). V dropped 0 bases and J dropped 6 bases, with 15 bases sitting between them. The germline V gene encodes CDR1 SGHRS and CDR2 YFSETQ. There are 15 residues in the CDR3. The whole variable domain, remainder taken from reference TRBV5-1 and TRBJ1-2, is KAGVTQTPRYLIKTRGQQVTLSCSPISGHRSVSWYQQTPGQGLQFLFEYFSETQRNKGNFPGRFSGRQFSNSRSEMNVSTLELGDSALYLCASSLGARGPHGYTFGSGTRLTVV.

This chain connects TRBV5-1 to TRBJ1-1, with D hard to call. Trimming stripped 0 bases from V and 6 bases from J, with 9 bases between. CDR3 length: 13 amino acids. Germline CDR1 and CDR2: SGHRS and YFSETQ. The CDR3 sequence is CASSLGARAEAFF. The CDR3 DNA reads TGCGCCAGCAGCTTGGGGGCCCGAGCTGAAGCTTTCTTT.

This chain connects TRBV18 to TRBJ1-3; tentatively, D is TRBD1 (5 bases). The CDR3 runs 15 residues. From germline, CDR1 is KGHSH and CDR2 LQKENI. V was trimmed by 1 base and J by 0 bases, leaving 7 bases between them. CDR3 bases: TGTGCCAGCTCACCACAAGACAGCTCTGGAAACACCATATATTTT. It translates to CASSPQDSSGNTIYF.

This clone has only one observation. This chain joins TRBV11-3 and TRBJ2-1; 9 nucleotides match TRBD1. CDR1 is SGHNT, CDR2 YENEEA, per germline. The CDR3 loop spans 16 amino acids. V gave up 5 bases and J gave up 5 bases; unmatched junction bases: 10. Here the CDR3 reads CASSLETGGMDNEQFF. As DNA, the CDR3 is TGTGCCAGCAGCCTTGAAACAGGGGGCATGGACAATGAGCAGTTCTTC.

In this sample, this clone turned up once. The rearrangement links TRBV4-1 to TRBJ2-7; the D is unclear. CDR1 is MGHRA, CDR2 YSYEKL, per germline. Deletions cut 1 base from V and 5 bases from J, with 15 bases between. This CDR3 is 15 amino acids long. DNA of the CDR3: TGCGCCAGCAGCCAAGGTATCTCGGCGGTCGACGAGCAGTACTTC. Translation gives CASSQGISAVDEQYF.

V gene TRBV7-9 combines with J gene TRBJ2-1, with 7 bases matching TRBD1. V lost 3 bases and J lost 4; bases outside the gene matches: 6. The germline gives CDR1 SEHNR, CDR2 FQNEAQ (reference sequence). The CDR3 contains 15 residues. The CDR3 bases are TGTGCCAGCAGCTTCCGGGACAGCCAGTACAATGAGCAGTTCTTC. Translation: CASSFRDSQYNEQFF.

The chain is built from TRBV4-2 and TRBJ2-1, with D perhaps TRBD2 (6 bases). The ends were cut back, 1 base at V and 7 bases at J, with 11 bases in the middle. Germline V gene sequence: CDR1 LGHNA, CDR2 YNFKEQ. The CDR3 length is 14 residues. CDR3 residues: CASSQVTGTNEQFF. The DNA for the CDR3 is TGTGCCAGCAGCCAAGTTACGGGGACTAATGAGCAGTTCTTC.